What follows describes a single T cell receptor (beta chain). Per the study methods: Reference gene primers were amplified, and this amplification served to estimate nucleated cell counts. The repertoire was sequenced with immunoSEQ multiplex PCR; TCRdb's copy has only in-frame clones and lacks some. V, J and clone size were drawn from that table, and D and trimming were deduced from the DNA. The profile shows about 190,000 clones, 75% to 90% of them singletons. The data derive from a study of blood T cell repertoires in COVID-19. Study at large: Samples of COVID-19 (acute and convalescent) were obtained from the United States, Italy and Spain. T cells, B-cell-depleted T cells, or PBMCs provided the cDNA or gDNA that served as material.

V gave up 3 bases and J gave up 5 bases, with 14 bases separating them. Looked up from germline, CDR1 is SGDLS and CDR2 is YYNGEE. This CDR3 is built from 14 residues. The sequence was collected from a man aged 40-49 years with acute or convalescent COVID-19. Source material: peripheral blood. The chain recombines TRBV9 with TRBJ1-1; D is perhaps TRBD1 (5 bases). In nucleotides, the CDR3 is TGTGCCAGCAGCGCCCTACAGGATAGAACTGAAGCTTTCTTT. Translating it yields CASSALQDRTEAFF.